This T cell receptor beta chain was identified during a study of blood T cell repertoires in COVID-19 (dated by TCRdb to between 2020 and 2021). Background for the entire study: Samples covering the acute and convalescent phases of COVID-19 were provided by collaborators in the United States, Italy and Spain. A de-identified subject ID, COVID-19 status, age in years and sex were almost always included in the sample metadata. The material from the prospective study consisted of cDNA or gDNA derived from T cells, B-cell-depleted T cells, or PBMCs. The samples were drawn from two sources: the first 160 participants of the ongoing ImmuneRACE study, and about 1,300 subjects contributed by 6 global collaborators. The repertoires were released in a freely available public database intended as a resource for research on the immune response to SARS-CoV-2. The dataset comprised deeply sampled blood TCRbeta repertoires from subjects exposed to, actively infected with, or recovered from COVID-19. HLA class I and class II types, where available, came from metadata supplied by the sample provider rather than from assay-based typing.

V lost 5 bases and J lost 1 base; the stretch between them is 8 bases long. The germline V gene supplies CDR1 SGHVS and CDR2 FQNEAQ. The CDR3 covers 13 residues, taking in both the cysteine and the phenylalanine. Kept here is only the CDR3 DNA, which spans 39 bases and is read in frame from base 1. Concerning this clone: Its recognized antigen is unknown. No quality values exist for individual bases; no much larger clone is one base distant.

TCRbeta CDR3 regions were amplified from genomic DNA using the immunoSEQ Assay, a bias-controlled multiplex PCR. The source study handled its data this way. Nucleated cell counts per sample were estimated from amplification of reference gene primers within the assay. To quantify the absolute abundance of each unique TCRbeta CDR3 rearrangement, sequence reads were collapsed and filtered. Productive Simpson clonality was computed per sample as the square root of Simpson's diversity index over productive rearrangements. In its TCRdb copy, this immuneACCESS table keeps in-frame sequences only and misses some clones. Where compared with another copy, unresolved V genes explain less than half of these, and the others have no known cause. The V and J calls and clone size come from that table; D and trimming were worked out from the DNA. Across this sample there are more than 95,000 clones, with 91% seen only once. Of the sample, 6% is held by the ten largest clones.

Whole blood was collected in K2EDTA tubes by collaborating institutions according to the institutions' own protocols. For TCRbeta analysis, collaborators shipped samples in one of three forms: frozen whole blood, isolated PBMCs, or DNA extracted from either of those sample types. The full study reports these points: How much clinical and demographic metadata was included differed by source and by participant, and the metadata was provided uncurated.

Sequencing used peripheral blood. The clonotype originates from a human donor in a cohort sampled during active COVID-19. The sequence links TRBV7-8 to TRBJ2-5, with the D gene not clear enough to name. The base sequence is TGTGCCAGCAGCATGCCGGGCCAAGAGACCCAGTACTTC. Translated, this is CASSMPGQETQYF.